Following are 27 T cell receptor beta chains from one sample sequenced in a study of regulatory and conventional T cells in RAG deficiency. Conventional CD4+ T cells were sorted from blood as CD25-low CD127-high cells. Assay used: immunoSEQ multiplex PCR; TCRdb lists only in-frame clones, some missing. Of some 23,000 clones detected, more than 85% appear once; the ten largest clones hold approximately 0.78%. These same data were also listed under a study on regulatory T cells. That report adds: The primer mix had 52 TRBV and 13 TRBJ primers.

The specimen sequenced was CD4+ T cells sorted from blood. The receptors stem from a human donor in good health.

This chain joins TRBV5-1 and TRBJ2-6, with D perhaps TRBD1 or TRBD2 (5 bases each). CDR3 size: 16 residues. Germline V gene data show CDR1 as SGHRS and CDR2 as YFSETQ. V was cut by 3 bases and J by 3 bases, with 13 bases left in between. The CDR3 is CASSWGRNLGANVLTF. CDR3 DNA: TGCGCCAGCAGCTGGGGACGGAACCTTGGGGCCAACGTCCTGACTTTC.

The V and J genes are TRBV2 and TRBJ2-1; 8 nucleotides align to TRBD1. The V gene's germline CDR1 is SNHLY and CDR2 FYNNEI. V was pared by 6 bases and J by 5 bases, with 12 bases of the junction left unmatched. The CDR3 has 16 residues. In DNA form, the CDR3 reads TGTGCCAGCAGGGATCCTCGGGACAGGACCCACAATGAGCAGTTCTTC. Protein: CASRDPRDRTHNEQFF.

This rearrangement joins TRBV19 to TRBJ1-5; weak D call: TRBD1 (6 bases). The V end was cut by 6 bases, the J end by 1 base, with 10 bases between. Germline lookup yields CDR1 LNHDA and CDR2 SQIVND (reference sequence). The CDR3 is 14 residues long. In nucleotides, the CDR3 is TGTGCCAGTAGCCAGGGGTTAAGCAATCAGCCCCAGCATTTT. Protein product: CASSQGLSNQPQHF.

The chain has TRBV20-1 and TRBJ2-5; D gene ambiguous. This CDR3 contains 11 residues. V was shortened by 6 bases and J by 5 bases, with 10 bases between the two germline ends. Germline V CDR1 and CDR2: DFQATT, SNEGSKA (reference sequence). In nucleotides, the CDR3 is TGCAGTGCCCCCGCGTTGGAGACCCAGTACTTC. It specifies CSAPALETQYF.

V gene TRBV2 combines with J gene TRBJ1-6; D not certain. This CDR3 is built from 15 residues. V was shortened by 7 bases and J by 10 bases, with 20 bases between the two germline ends. Germline values: CDR1 SNHLY, CDR2 FYNNEI. The DNA of the CDR3 is TGTGCCAGCAACCAAGAGGCGGCTGTGAGATCACCCCTCCACTTT. Its translation is CASNQEAAVRSPLHF.

This chain joins TRBV2 and TRBJ1-2; no definite D call. V shed 5 bases and J shed 0 bases, with 10 bases lying between them. CDR1 and CDR2 from the germline V gene are SNHLY and FYNNEI. This CDR3 contains 14 residues. In nucleotides, the CDR3 is TGTGCCAGCAGTCGCCGGGTTTCTAACTATGGCTACACCTTC. It translates to CASSRRVSNYGYTF. The full variable domain, in which reference TRBV2 and TRBJ1-2 provide the parts outside the CDR3, is EPEVTQTPSHQVTQMGQEVILRCVPISNHLYFYWYRQILGQKVEFLVSFYNNEISEKSEIFDDQFSVERPDGSNFTLKIRSTKLEDSAMYFCASSRRVSNYGYTFGSGTRLTVV.

The chain uses TRBV4-1 and TRBJ2-1, with 8 bases identical to TRBD2. The V gene's germline CDR1 is MGHRA and CDR2 YSYEKL. V dropped 6 bases and J dropped 1; count of bases not matched to a gene: 11. This CDR3 comprises 17 residues. The CDR3 DNA is TGCGCCAGCAGGGAGGGACTGCGGGGGGTTTCCTACAATGAGCAGTTCTTC. Translating it yields CASREGLRGVSYNEQFF.

The chain joins TRBV28 to TRBJ1-1, with a tentative D call TRBD1 (6 bases). Trimming cost V 4 bases and J 6 bases, with 15 bases left between them. This CDR3 is 14 amino acids long. Germline V gives CDR1 MDHEN, CDR2 SYDVKM. The CDR3: CASSSGQGPSEAFF. The DNA for the CDR3 is TGTGCCAGCAGTTCGGGGCAGGGGCCCTCTGAAGCTTTCTTT.

The rearrangement links TRBV5-4 to TRBJ1-4; the D is unclear. The CDR3 loop spans 16 amino acids. V lost 4 bases and J lost 8, with 21 bases in between. Germline V gene sequence: CDR1 SGHNT, CDR2 YYREEE (reference sequence). The CDR3 is CASSLGNAGSNEKLFF. CDR3 in DNA: TGTGCCAGCAGCCTGGGAAATGCCGGTAGTAACGAAAAACTGTTTTTT.

This rearrangement joins TRBV29-1 to TRBJ2-1; D gene ambiguous. Germline lookup yields CDR1 SQVTM and CDR2 ANQGSEA. Between the trimmed V and J ends, which lost 0 bases and 2 bases, there was a span of 14 bases. The CDR3 length is 16 residues. The CDR3 DNA follows: TGCAGCGTTGAAGAGACGAGACTGGAGACCTACAATGAGCAGTTCTTC. Its translation is CSVEETRLETYNEQFF.

The genes are TRBV6-1 and TRBJ1-5; TRBD1 matches at 10 bases. The ends lost 1 base at V and 7 bases at J; junction bases unmatched: 1. The CDR3 sequence is 14 residues long. The germline gives CDR1 MNHNS, CDR2 SASEGT. The CDR3 region has the DNA TGTGCCAGCAGTGAAGGACAGGGGGCGCAGCCCCAGCATTTT. Protein: CASSEGQGAQPQHF.

This clone was detected once. The chain combines TRBV18 with TRBJ1-2, with a weak D call TRBD1 (6 bases). This CDR3 has 15 amino acids. V dropped 3 bases and J dropped 2 bases, with 13 bases sitting between them. CDR1 is KGHSH and CDR2 is LQKENI in the germline V gene. CDR3 DNA sequence: TGTGCCAGCTCACCCCCCTCGGGGGCAAACTATGGCTACACCTTC. Protein product: CASSPPSGANYGYTF.

This sequence joins TRBV6-5 and TRBJ1-3; D is undetermined. V lost 0 bases to trimming and J lost 2 bases, with 8 bases between them. Germline V gives CDR1 MNHEY, CDR2 SVGAGI. The CDR3 covers 15 residues. DNA of the CDR3: TGTGCCAGCAGTTACTCGAAAGGGCCTGGAAACACCATATATTTT. Translating gives CASSYSKGPGNTIYF.

This clone was picked up a small number of times. The rearrangement links TRBV7-9 to TRBJ1-1; TRBD1 might be the D (5 bases). V was shortened by 7 bases and J by 0 bases, with 9 bases between the two germline ends. CDR1 is SEHNR and CDR2 is FQNEAQ in the germline V gene (reference sequence). There are 13 residues in the CDR3. The CDR3 sequence: CASTWTLNTEAFF. CDR3 sequence (DNA): TGTGCCAGCACCTGGACACTGAACACTGAAGCTTTCTTT. The whole variable domain, remainder taken from reference TRBV7-9 and TRBJ1-1, is DTGVSQNPRHKITKRGQNVTFRCDPISEHNRLYWYRQTLGQGPEFLTYFQNEAQLEKSRLLSDRFSAERPKGSFSTLEIQRTEQGDSAMYLCASTWTLNTEAFFGQGTRLTVV.

This clone was found once. This chain joins TRBV30 and TRBJ2-3, with 9 nucleotides matching TRBD2. The CDR3 totals 14 residues. Germline assignment: CDR1 GTSNPN and CDR2 SVGIG (reference sequence). The V gene end was trimmed by 3 bases and the J gene end by 3 bases; junction bases not matched to a gene: 4. CDR3 in DNA: TGTGCCTGGAGCCCGGGACTAGCAACAGATACGCAGTATTTT. Translation: CAWSPGLATDTQYF. Together with reference TRBV30 and TRBJ2-3, the CDR3 gives the full variable domain: SQTIHQWPATLVQPVGSPLSLECTVEGTSNPNLYWYRQAAGRGLQLLFYSVGIGQISSEVPQNLSASRPQDRQFILSSKKLLLSDSGFYLCAWSPGLATDTQYFGPGTRLTVL.

CDR3 sequence: CAWGGTGVYEQYF. The DNA of the CDR3 is TGTGCCTGGGGGGGGACAGGCGTCTACGAGCAGTACTTC. The rearrangement joins TRBV30 to TRBJ2-7; 8 bases align to TRBD1. The junction had 6 bases not matched to a gene; V was cut back by 5 bases and J by 3 bases. The germline V gene encodes CDR1 GTSNPN and CDR2 SVGIG (reference sequence). CDR3 size: 13 residues.

This chain links TRBV9 with TRBJ2-1; 14 bases are shared with TRBD2. The germline gives CDR1 SGDLS, CDR2 YYNGEE. The CDR3 loop spans 18 amino acids. V was pared by 4 bases and J by 6 bases, with 12 bases of the junction left unmatched. Here the CDR3 reads CASSSDHRGLAGVNEQFF. The CDR3 DNA reads TGTGCCAGCAGCTCCGACCACCGGGGACTAGCGGGGGTCAATGAGCAGTTCTTC.

This clone was seen a single time. The rearrangement links TRBV2 to TRBJ1-4, with D possibly TRBD1 on 6 matching bases. Germline-derived CDR1 and CDR2 are SNHLY and FYNNEI. This CDR3 is built from 13 residues. The germline V and J ends were trimmed by 5 bases and 8 bases, with 12 bases remaining between them. The CDR3 loop reads CASSLQGEEKLFF. CDR3 DNA: TGTGCCAGCAGTTTACAGGGAGAGGAAAAACTGTTTTTT.

The rearrangement joins TRBV7-9 to TRBJ2-5; D may match TRBD1 or TRBD2 (6 bases each). Matching the DNA end better, TRBJ2-7 makes the J call doubtful. CDR3 length equals 12 residues. Germline V CDR1 and CDR2: SEHNR, FQNEAQ (reference sequence). The CDR3 is CASSPRGDEQYF. CDR3 nucleotide sequence: TGTGCCAGCAGCCCTAGGGGGGACGAGCAGTACTTC.

The chain has TRBV6-1 and TRBJ1-2, with no clear D. Trimming left V 3 bases short and J 5 bases short, with 13 bases between. The CDR3 is made up of 14 amino acids. Per germline, CDR1 MNHNS and CDR2 SASEGT. DNA for the CDR3: TGTGCCAGCAGTGATCACCTTGACGGATATGGCTACACCTTC. This encodes CASSDHLDGYGYTF.

The chain recombines TRBV5-5 with TRBJ1-2, with 9 nucleotides matching TRBD1. CDR1 is SGHKS and CDR2 is YYEKEE in the germline V gene (reference sequence). Trimming removed 4 bases from V and 6 bases from J; junction bases left unmatched: 7. The CDR3 runs to 14 residues. CDR3 region: CASSADRGRDGYTF. The CDR3 DNA reads TGTGCCAGCAGCGCGGACAGGGGACGGGATGGCTACACCTTC.

V usage is TRBV7-2 and J usage is TRBJ2-7; 9 bases are a match to TRBD1. The CDR3 length is 16 residues. The trim removed 7 bases at V and 6 bases at J, leaving 16 bases unmatched. The germline V gene encodes CDR1 SGHTA and CDR2 FQGNSA. Here the CDR3 DNA reads TGTGCCAGCACCCCGACAGGGGGGCTAGCCTCTTCCGAGCAGTACTTC. This translates into CASTPTGGLASSEQYF.

This clone was counted a single time. The V gene is TRBV6-5, the J gene TRBJ1-5; a possible D gene is TRBD1 (5 bases). V was pared by 4 bases and J by 0 bases, with 10 bases between. CDR3 length: 15 amino acids. Germline assignment: CDR1 MNHEY and CDR2 SVGAGI. The DNA of the CDR3 is TGTGCCAGCAGTTCAGACAGATTTAGCAATCAGCCCCAGCATTTT. Amino acids: CASSSDRFSNQPQHF.

This chain links TRBV30 with TRBJ2-7, with 7 bases lining up with TRBD2. Germline V lookup: CDR1 GTSNPN, CDR2 SVGIG (reference sequence). The CDR3 consists of 16 residues. J gave up 2 bases and V 2 bases, and 12 bases lay outside the gene matches. The DNA for the CDR3 is TGTGCCTGGAGTTCGGGTCTAGCTAGCGGAACCTACGAGCAGTACTTC. Translated, it gives CAWSSGLASGTYEQYF.

The gene calls are TRBV5-1 and TRBJ2-2; tentatively, D is TRBD1 or TRBD2 (6 bases each). Deletions cut 4 bases from V and 4 bases from J, with 17 bases between. Germline-derived CDR1 and CDR2 are SGHRS and YFSETQ. There are 16 residues in the CDR3. This chain's CDR3 is CASSPGGGSGTGELFF. CDR3 nucleotide sequence: TGCGCCAGCAGCCCTGGAGGGGGTTCGGGCACCGGGGAGCTGTTTTTT.

The genes are TRBV2 and TRBJ1-1; D call uncertain. Germline CDR1 and CDR2: SNHLY and FYNNEI. Trimming took off 8 bases at V and 4 bases at J, with 8 bases between the two ends. The CDR3 has 11 amino acids. The DNA of the CDR3 is TGTGCCAGCTCAGGATTCACTGAAGCTTTCTTT. Its protein is CASSGFTEAFF.

V is TRBV11-2 and J is TRBJ1-1; D possibly corresponds to TRBD1 (5 bases). The CDR3 is 13 residues long. Trimming removed 1 base from V and 4 bases from J, with 7 bases in between. CDR1 is SGHAT, CDR2 FQNNGV, per germline. CDR3 nucleotide sequence: TGTGCCAGCAGCTTAGCAAGGGGCACTGAAGCTTTCTTT. This translates into CASSLARGTEAFF.